These T cell receptor beta chains were read from a single sample in a study of shared clonotypes between healthy human individuals. Libraries were prepared by immunoSEQ multiplex PCR; TCRdb keeps only in-frame clonotypes and omits some of them. In the table there are some 2,400,000 clones, 90% to 96% of which are singletons. The sequenced sample consisted of naive CD4+ T cells sorted from blood. These receptors all stem from a young man in good health. CDR3s include the opening cysteine and the closing phenylalanine or tryptophan. Each record gives: V gene, J gene, clone size, CDR3 protein. Clone size is given for some rows only: seen once, a few or many times, or a class if the clone is expanded.

v_call: TRBV7-2
j_call: TRBJ2-7
clone_size: NA
cdr3_aa: CASNRDPGSYEQYF

v_call: TRBV19
j_call: TRBJ1-2
clone_size: NA
cdr3_aa: CASSNYRGMIYGYTF

v_call: TRBV10-3
j_call: TRBJ2-2
clone_size: NA
cdr3_aa: CAISGRQNTGELFF

v_call: TRBV4-1
j_call: TRBJ2-5
clone_size: NA
cdr3_aa: CASSQEGGTLQETQYF

v_call: TRBV30
j_call: TRBJ1-5
clone_size: NA
cdr3_aa: CAWSSGNSNQPQHF

v_call: TRBV11-2
j_call: TRBJ1-3
clone_size: NA
cdr3_aa: CASSFGQGGNTIYF

v_call: TRBV5-8
j_call: TRBJ2-4
clone_size: NA
cdr3_aa: CASRPGGAAKNIQYF

v_call: TRBV7-9
j_call: TRBJ1-2
clone_size: few
cdr3_aa: CASSLESVGYTF

v_call: TRBV6-6
j_call: TRBJ2-1
clone_size: NA
cdr3_aa: CASSLGLAGAPLLVF

v_call: TRBV15
j_call: TRBJ1-5
clone_size: NA
cdr3_aa: CATSRSATGGDQPQHF

v_call: TRBV5-6
j_call: TRBJ2-3
clone_size: NA
cdr3_aa: CASSLGQVMADTQYF

v_call: TRBV5-1
j_call: TRBJ2-1
clone_size: NA
cdr3_aa: CASTVDRGDEQFF

v_call: TRBV30
j_call: TRBJ2-3
clone_size: NA
cdr3_aa: CALTSGGPTQYF

v_call: TRBV30
j_call: TRBJ1-2
clone_size: NA
cdr3_aa: CAWSPSLDSRRGYTF

v_call: TRBV7-9
j_call: TRBJ1-1
clone_size: NA
cdr3_aa: CASTGVQAFF

v_call: TRBV30
j_call: TRBJ2-7
clone_size: NA
cdr3_aa: CAWNRGGKAYEQYF

v_call: TRBV30
j_call: TRBJ2-3
clone_size: NA
cdr3_aa: CAWRRWGQGTDTQYF

v_call: TRBV4-2
j_call: TRBJ1-4
clone_size: NA
cdr3_aa: CASSQQGDEKLFF

v_call: TRBV4-1
j_call: TRBJ2-3
clone_size: once
cdr3_aa: CASSQTIAGTDTQYF

v_call: TRBV29-1
j_call: TRBJ2-7
clone_size: NA
cdr3_aa: CSVVGAVEQYF

v_call: TRBV28
j_call: TRBJ1-6
clone_size: once
cdr3_aa: CASSLKGTGYNSPLHF

v_call: TRBV19
j_call: TRBJ1-2
clone_size: NA
cdr3_aa: CASSRDLNYGYTF

v_call: TRBV19
j_call: TRBJ2-4
clone_size: NA
cdr3_aa: CASSQVERGKNIQYF

v_call: TRBV30
j_call: TRBJ1-2
clone_size: NA
cdr3_aa: CAWGSGQGFYGYTF

v_call: TRBV6-1
j_call: TRBJ1-6
clone_size: NA
cdr3_aa: CASKFGTGANSPLHF

v_call: TRBV10-3
j_call: TRBJ2-7
clone_size: NA
cdr3_aa: CAISGPSGVKGYEQYF

v_call: TRBV5-4
j_call: TRBJ1-2
clone_size: NA
cdr3_aa: CASSWAQGALYGYTF

v_call: TRBV6-5
j_call: TRBJ2-7
clone_size: NA
cdr3_aa: CASSSLLLVGGPQYF

v_call: TRBV5-1
j_call: TRBJ2-7
clone_size: NA
cdr3_aa: CASSLRGGVEAYEQYF

v_call: TRBV7-9
j_call: TRBJ2-7
clone_size: NA
cdr3_aa: CASSLEGAGPYEQYF

v_call: TRBV28
j_call: TRBJ1-6
clone_size: NA
cdr3_aa: CASSRKDRDTAPLHF

v_call: TRBV27
j_call: TRBJ2-7
clone_size: NA
cdr3_aa: CASSPKPDRAVSYEQYF

v_call: TRBV28
j_call: TRBJ2-2
clone_size: NA
cdr3_aa: CASSSQGSGTGELFF

v_call: TRBV18
j_call: TRBJ1-4
clone_size: NA
cdr3_aa: CASSPLGQGNEKLFF

v_call: TRBV2
j_call: TRBJ2-2
clone_size: NA
cdr3_aa: CASSKRTENTGELFF

v_call: TRBV27
j_call: TRBJ1-2
clone_size: NA
cdr3_aa: CASSLRDRSYGYTF

v_call: TRBV10-1
j_call: TRBJ2-7
clone_size: NA
cdr3_aa: CASIGLAGVLAYEQYF

v_call: TRBV19
j_call: TRBJ1-5
clone_size: NA
cdr3_aa: CASSGTELGNQPQHF

v_call: TRBV9
j_call: TRBJ2-7
clone_size: NA
cdr3_aa: CASSPQGGSYEQYF

v_call: TRBV6-6
j_call: TRBJ2-7
clone_size: NA
cdr3_aa: CASSYAYRGIFYEQYF

v_call: TRBV6-5
j_call: TRBJ2-3
clone_size: NA
cdr3_aa: CASSQPGTDTQYF

v_call: TRBV11-2
j_call: TRBJ1-1
clone_size: NA
cdr3_aa: CASSGDSNTEAFF

v_call: TRBV10-1
j_call: TRBJ2-7
clone_size: NA
cdr3_aa: CASSERQGGEQYF

v_call: TRBV5-1
j_call: TRBJ2-1
clone_size: NA
cdr3_aa: CASSFAGSNNEQFF

v_call: TRBV6-1
j_call: TRBJ1-1
clone_size: NA
cdr3_aa: CASSVAGEVGTEAFF

v_call: TRBV27
j_call: TRBJ1-4
clone_size: NA
cdr3_aa: CASSRGRAAEKLFF

v_call: TRBV7-2
j_call: TRBJ2-2
clone_size: NA
cdr3_aa: CASSQGVGTGELFF

v_call: TRBV6-1
j_call: TRBJ2-7
clone_size: NA
cdr3_aa: CASSDNWNRGYEQYF

v_call: TRBV15
j_call: TRBJ2-1
clone_size: NA
cdr3_aa: CATSRSLAGGYNEQFF

v_call: TRBV7-6
j_call: TRBJ1-1
clone_size: NA
cdr3_aa: CASSLGQGGPSTEAFF

v_call: TRBV27
j_call: TRBJ1-6
clone_size: NA
cdr3_aa: CASSLHGTGGTPLHF